This T cell receptor (beta chain) emerged from a study of spatial heterogeneity in lung cancer. Study-wide background: Detection consistently yielded more beta chains than alpha chains.

Specified time point: sample taken at primary tumor resection. The authors sequenced whole RNA from tumor, nontumor lung or frozen PBMC without sorting. A total of fewer than 80 untreated early-stage non-small cell lung cancer patients served as donors. Points from the study as a whole: Blood showed ubiquitous tumor TCRs more often at resection than at routine follow-up.

Unique molecular identifiers, one per molecule, were present on every TCR cDNA molecule. TCRdb passed the 5' RACE reads through MiXCR, listing each CDR3 protein once. The data contain some 100,000 distinct CDR3 sequences, approximately 12% of them singletons. The CDR3 is 15 residues long. Germline assignment: CDR1 KGHSH and CDR2 LQKENI. V was clipped by 1 base and J by 0 bases, with 7 bases between them. Comments on this clonotype: Its cognate antigen is unknown.

The gene calls are TRBV18 and TRBJ1-3; no clear D. The sequence was obtained from a male donor with early-stage non-small cell lung cancer. The source was PBMCs, collected at surgery. CDR3 coding DNA: TGTGCCAGCTCACCACAACCCCTCTCTGGAAACACCATATATTTT. Residues: CASSPQPLSGNTIYF.